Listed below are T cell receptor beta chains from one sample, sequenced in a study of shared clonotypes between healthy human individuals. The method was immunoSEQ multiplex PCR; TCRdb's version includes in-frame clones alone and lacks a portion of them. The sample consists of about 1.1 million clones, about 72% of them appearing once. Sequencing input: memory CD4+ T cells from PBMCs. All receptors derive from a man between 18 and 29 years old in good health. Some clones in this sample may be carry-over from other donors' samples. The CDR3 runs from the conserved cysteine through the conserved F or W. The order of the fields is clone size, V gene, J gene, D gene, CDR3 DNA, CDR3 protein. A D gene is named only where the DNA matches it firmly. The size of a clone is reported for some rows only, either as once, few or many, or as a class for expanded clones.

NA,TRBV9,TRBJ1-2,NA,TGTGCCAGCAGCTTCACCCCGAGCGACTATGGCTACACCTTC,CASSFTPSDYGYTF
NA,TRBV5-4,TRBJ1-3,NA,TGTGCCAGCAGCTGGGGCTCTGGAAACACCATATATTTT,CASSWGSGNTIYF
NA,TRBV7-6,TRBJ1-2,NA,TGTGCCAGCAGCTTCACGGGGGATTACGGCTACACCTTC,CASSFTGDYGYTF
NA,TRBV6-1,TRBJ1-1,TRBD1,TGTGCCAGCAGTGTACAGGGGAGCACTGAAGCTTTCTTT,CASSVQGSTEAFF
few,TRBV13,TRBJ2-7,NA,TGTGCCAGCAGCCGATGTCGGGAAGGTCAGTGCGAGCAGTACTTC,CASSRCREGQCEQYF
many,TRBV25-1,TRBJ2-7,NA,TGTGCCAGCAGTGGGGGGCGCGAGCAGTACTTC,CASSGGREQYF
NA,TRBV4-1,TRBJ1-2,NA,TGCGCCAGCAGCCAAGAGGTGACAGGCCTATATGGCTACACCTTC,CASSQEVTGLYGYTF
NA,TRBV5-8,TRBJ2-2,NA,TGTGCCAGCAGCCGTCGCGACGCCGGGGAGCTGTTTTTT,CASSRRDAGELFF
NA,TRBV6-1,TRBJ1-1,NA,TGTGCCAGCAGTGAGTTCCATGAAGCTGAAGCTTTCTTT,CASSEFHEAEAFF
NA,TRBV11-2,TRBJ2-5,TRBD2,TGTGCCAGCAGCTTAACCCGGCTAGCGGGAGTGGAGACCCAGTACTTC,CASSLTRLAGVETQYF
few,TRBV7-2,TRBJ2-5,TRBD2,TGTGCCAGCAGCAAGGGACTAGGTGCCCAAGAGACCCAGTACTTC,CASSKGLGAQETQYF
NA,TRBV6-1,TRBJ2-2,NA,TGTGCCAGCAGTGAGGGTGGGTTAGGCACCGGGGAGCTGTTTTTT,CASSEGGLGTGELFF
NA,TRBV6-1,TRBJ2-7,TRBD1,TGTGCCAGCAGTGTCCGGGACAGGGAGACCTACGAGCAGTACTTC,CASSVRDRETYEQYF
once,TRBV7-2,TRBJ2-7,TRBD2,TGTGCCAGCAGCTTAACTAGCGGGAGGGCCGGCTACGAGCAGTACTTC,CASSLTSGRAGYEQYF
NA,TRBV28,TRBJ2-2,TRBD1,TGTGCCAGCAGAACTACCGGGACAGGGGACACCGGGGAGCTGTTTTTT,CASRTTGTGDTGELFF
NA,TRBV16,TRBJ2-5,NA,TGTGCCAGCAGTCGCTACCAGGGACGCCAAGAGACCCAGTACTTC,CASSRYQGRQETQYF
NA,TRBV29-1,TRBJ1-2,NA,TGCAGCGCCGGGGGGGCCAATGGCTACACCTTC,CSAGGANGYTF
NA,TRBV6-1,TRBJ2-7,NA,TGTGCCAGCAGTGAAGAACGGCAGGCTCTTAACCTGGGGGGGCGGGAGCAGTACTTC,CASSEERQALNLGGREQYF